The rows below give T cell receptor beta chains drawn from one sample of a study of cytomegalovirus exposure and HLA in healthy donors. The assay was immunoSEQ multiplex PCR, and TCRdb's table has in-frame clones only and misses some. The repertoire consists of 110,000 to 150,000 clones, with about 94% occurring once and the leading ten covering around 1.9%. Input material: PBMCs. The receptor source for this set is a young man in good health and CMV-seropositive. The CDR3 runs from the conserved cysteine through the conserved F or W. D genes are given only for firm matches. Where a row states a size, it is once, few, many or the class of an expanded clone; other rows omit it.

TRBJ2-5	TRBD2	TRBV2	-	TGTGCCAGCAGTGACTCGCGGGGGAAGGAGACCCAGTACTTC	CASSDSRGKETQYF
TRBJ2-5	TRBD1	TRBV6-5	-	TGTGCCAGCAGTTGGGGACAGCCTTACCAAGAGACCCAGTACTTC	CASSWGQPYQETQYF
TRBJ2-1	-	TRBV27	-	TGTGCCAGCAGCCTTGGGACATTAATAAATGAGCAGTTCTTC	CASSLGTLINEQFF
TRBJ1-1	-	TRBV19	-	TGTGCCAGTAGGGTAATGGGGGCCCTGTACACTGAAGCTTTCTTT	CASRVMGALYTEAFF
TRBJ1-2	-	TRBV28	-	TGTGCCAGCTTGAGGCAGGGAAGAGGAGGCTACACCTTC	CASLRQGRGGYTF
TRBJ2-7	TRBD1	TRBV28	-	TGTGCCACTGCGCCCGGGACAGGCTACGAGCAGTACTTC	CATAPGTGYEQYF
TRBJ1-4	-	TRBV27	-	TGTGCCAGCAGTTTAAAACCCTTAGTAATCTTTGGAGAGACTAATGAAAAACTGTTTTTT	CASSLKPLVIFGETNEKLFF
TRBJ2-1	-	TRBV15	-	TGTGCCACCAGCAGAGTTCGTTCGTCGGTCCATGAGCAGTTCTTC	CATSRVRSSVHEQFF
TRBJ2-1	-	TRBV5-4	-	TGTGCCAGCAGCTCACCAACTCCCTCCTACAATGAGCAGTTCTTC	CASSSPTPSYNEQFF
TRBJ2-2	TRBD2	TRBV9	-	TGTGCCAGCAGTGAAGGACTAGCGGGACATACCGGGGAGCTGTTTTTT	CASSEGLAGHTGELFF
TRBJ2-5	TRBD1	TRBV5-1	once	TGCGCCAGCAGCTTAAGGACAGGGGATCACCAAGAGACCCAGTACTTC	CASSLRTGDHQETQYF
TRBJ2-5	-	TRBV7-8	-	TGTGCCAGCAGCTCGAACCGGGACAACCAAGAGACCCAGTACTTC	CASSSNRDNQETQYF
TRBJ1-5	-	TRBV6-1	few	TGTGCCAGCAGTGTTCAGGACAATCAGCCCCAGCATTTT	CASSVQDNQPQHF
TRBJ2-4	TRBD2	TRBV6-1	-	TGTGCCAGCATCGACGGACTAGCGGAGATATTAAAGTGGTACTTC	CASIDGLAEILKWYF
TRBJ1-5	-	TRBV10-2	-	TGCGCCAGCAGTGAGTCCAGGGGTCAGCCCCAGCATTTT	CASSESRGQPQHF
TRBJ2-7	TRBD1	TRBV6-5	few	TGTGCCAGCAGTTATGGGACAGGGATCTCCGAGCAGTACTTC	CASSYGTGISEQYF
TRBJ1-6	TRBD1	TRBV11-2	-	TGTGCCAGCAGCCCCTCCGGGACAGGCCTTTCGCCCCTCCACTTT	CASSPSGTGLSPLHF
TRBJ2-1	TRBD1	TRBV18	-	TGTGCCAGCTCATTTCCGGGACAGGGACTGTTCTTC	CASSFPGQGLFF
TRBJ2-7	TRBD2	TRBV29-1	-	TGCAGCGTTGAAGCCGGGACTAGCGGGAGGGACTTC	CSVEAGTSGRDF
TRBJ1-2	-	TRBV27	-	TGTGCCAGCAGTGTCATAGGGGGATCTAACTATGGCTACACCTTC	CASSVIGGSNYGYTF
TRBJ2-1	-	TRBV1	-	TGCACCAGCAGCCAATCGAAGCGGGAGGGCTACAATGAGCAGTTCTTC	CTSSQSKREGYNEQFF
TRBJ2-7	-	TRBV7-2	-	TGTGCCAGCAGCTTAGCTCCGACAGGACTCTACGAGCAGTACTTC	CASSLAPTGLYEQYF
TRBJ1-2	-	TRBV15	-	TGTGCCACCAGCAGAGAGAAAGAGATGAGCGGTGGCTACACCTTC	CATSREKEMSGGYTF
TRBJ2-7	-	TRBV28	once	TGTGCCAGCAGTGTAGGGGATCCCTACGAGCAGTACTTC	CASSVGDPYEQYF
TRBJ2-1	-	TRBV5-1	-	TGCGCCAGCAGCCTGCGGACTATGAATGAGCAGTTCTTC	CASSLRTMNEQFF
TRBJ2-1	-	TRBV9	-	TGTGCCAGCAGCGTGGGGAGTAGCGGAGGCTACAATGAGCAGTTCTTC	CASSVGSSGGYNEQFF
TRBJ2-5	TRBD2	TRBV5-4	-	TGTGCCAGCAGCTCGGGACTAGCGGGAGAAGAGACCCAGTACTTC	CASSSGLAGEETQYF
TRBJ1-4	-	TRBV5-4	-	TGTGCCAGCAGCTTGGGTGACAGTGAAAAACTGTTTTTT	CASSLGDSEKLFF
TRBJ2-1	TRBD2	TRBV27	-	TGTGCCAGCAGTTTACGAGCGGGAGTTTACAATGAGCAGTTCTTC	CASSLRAGVYNEQFF
TRBJ2-7	TRBD1	TRBV2	once	TGTGCCAGCAGTGAGTGGAACCCCGGGACAGGGGAATACGAGCAGTACTTC	CASSEWNPGTGEYEQYF
TRBJ2-5	-	TRBV5-1	-	TGCGCCAGCAGGAAGCCTGAGGAGACCCAGTACTTC	CASRKPEETQYF
TRBJ1-2	-	TRBV30	-	TGTGCCTGGAGTGTAACACAGGGAGGGCTGTATGGCTACACCTTC	CAWSVTQGGLYGYTF
TRBJ1-1	-	TRBV21-1	-	TGTGCCAGCAGCAAAGCCGAGACAGGGGGATCGAACACTGAAGCTTTCTTT	CASSKAETGGSNTEAFF
TRBJ1-5	TRBD1	TRBV2	-	TGTGCCAGCAGTGGACAGGGCAGGAATCAGCCCCAGCATTTT	CASSGQGRNQPQHF
TRBJ1-5	-	TRBV5-8	-	TGTGCCAGCAGCTTGGACGGGACAAGCTCATATAGCAATCAGCCCCAGCATTTT	CASSLDGTSSYSNQPQHF
TRBJ2-7	-	TRBV6-1	-	TGTGCCAGCAGTGAAGATAGCGGCCCACATAACGAGCAGTACTTC	CASSEDSGPHNEQYF
TRBJ2-6	-	TRBV27	-	TGTGCCAGCAGTTCCCTCCGAGGTCTGGGTGGGGCCAACGTCCTGACTTTC	CASSSLRGLGGANVLTF